This T cell receptor beta chain is from a study of metastatic and nonmetastatic thyroid tumors. All patients reached thyroid surgery having received no treatment beforehand. This clone is deemed medium-sized. TCRdb called clones again from the PCR reads with MiXCR. The sample consists of 20,000 to 25,000 clones, approximately 19% of them appearing once. The CDR3 totals 15 residues. The trim removed 6 bases at V and 5 bases at J, leaving 9 bases unmatched. This clonotype was sampled from a female donor with papillary thyroid cancer or a benign thyroid nodule (not recorded which). Some clones in this sample may be carry-over from other donors' samples. The J gene is TRBJ2-7, the V gene TRBV12-3 or TRBV12-4; 11 bases are shared with TRBD2. Sample: blood. DNA of the CDR3: TGTGCCAGCAGCACTACTAGCGGGAGTTACCACGAGCAGTACTTC. Translation: CASSTTSGSYHEQYF.